A single sample gave rise to the 12 T cell receptor beta chains below, sequenced in a study of blood T cell repertoires in COVID-19. The repertoire was sequenced with immunoSEQ multiplex PCR; TCRdb's copy has only in-frame clones and lacks some. The sample lists over 10,000 clones, around nine tenths occurring once. The sequenced material came from peripheral blood. The source of these receptors is an elderly man with acute or convalescent COVID-19.

This chain uses TRBV27 with TRBJ2-2, with D possibly TRBD1 on 5 matching bases. The germline V gene has CDR1 MNHEY and CDR2 SMNVEV (reference sequence). The CDR3 runs to 14 residues. With 8 bases removed from V and 2 bases from J, the gap between germline ends came to 12 bases. CDR3 sequence (DNA): TGTGCCAGCGGCTGGACAACTAACACCGGGGAGCTGTTTTTT. This sequence encodes CASGWTTNTGELFF.

The CDR3 loop reads CSVEELQGLGNSPLHF. The DNA for the CDR3 is TGCAGCGTTGAGGAACTACAGGGGCTTGGAAATTCACCCCTCCACTTT. The chain joins TRBV29-1 to TRBJ1-6, with TRBD1 matching over 7 bases. The J segment lost 7 bases and the V segment lost 3 bases, leaving 12 bases of the junction unmatched. CDR1 is SQVTM and CDR2 is ANQGSEA in the germline V gene. This CDR3 region has 16 residues.

This clone was observed once. The rearrangement links TRBV18 to TRBJ2-7, with 9 bases lining up with TRBD1. This CDR3 spans 13 amino acids. V dropped 6 bases and J dropped 4; count of bases not matched to a gene: 4. The germline CDR1 and CDR2 sequences are KGHSH and LQKENI. The CDR3, as DNA: TGTGCCAGCTCTCCCGGGACAGGGTACGAGCAGTACTTC. Its protein is CASSPGTGYEQYF.

The V and J genes are TRBV19 and TRBJ2-3; 9 nucleotides line up with TRBD2. The J segment lost 5 bases and the V segment lost 10 bases, leaving 13 bases of the junction unmatched. This CDR3 region has 15 residues. In germline, CDR1 is LNHDA, CDR2 SQIVND (reference sequence). CDR3 DNA: TGTGCCACTGGGGATATAGCGGGGGCCCGAGATACGCAGTATTTT. Encoded protein: CATGDIAGARDTQYF.

The chain employs TRBV2 and TRBJ2-1; TRBD2 matches 13 bases. The CDR3 has 15 amino acids. Germline V gives CDR1 SNHLY, CDR2 FYNNEI. After removal of 6 bases from V and 9 bases from J, the junction contained 8 bases not matched to a gene. For the CDR3, the DNA is TGTGCCAGCAGCCCCACTAGCGGGAGGGCCTCTGAGCAGTTCTTC. Encoded protein: CASSPTSGRASEQFF.

This sequence joins TRBV4-1 and TRBJ2-2; TRBD2 matches 11 bases. This CDR3 comprises 17 residues. With 3 bases clipped from V and 2 bases from J, the junction kept 5 bases outside the gene matches. Germline V gene sequence: CDR1 MGHRA, CDR2 YSYEKL. The CDR3 sequence: CASSHPLAGVNTGELFF. In DNA, the CDR3 is TGCGCCAGCAGCCACCCACTAGCGGGGGTTAACACCGGGGAGCTGTTTTTT.

A note on this clone: One end of the junction does not line up with germline, which may come from a read error. The chain has TRBV24-1 and TRBJ1-5; the match to TRBD1 covers 9 bases. The germline V gene has CDR1 KGHDR and CDR2 SFDVKD. The CDR3 sequence is 18 residues long. The CDR3 nucleotides are TGTGCCACCAGTGACTTAGGTGGGACAGGGTTTCGCAACCAGCCCCAGCATTTT. Translating it yields CATSDLGGTGFRNQPQHF.

The chain uses TRBV6-1 and TRBJ1-2; D might be TRBD1 (6 bases). CDR1 is MNHNS, CDR2 SASEGT, per germline. Trimming pared 2 bases from V and 7 bases from J, leaving 20 bases between. The CDR3 runs to 16 residues. CDR3 sequence reads: CASSESFNNRDRGYTF. The CDR3 DNA is TGTGCCAGCAGTGAAAGCTTCAACAACAGGGATCGTGGCTACACCTTC.

This chain connects TRBV23-1 to TRBJ2-7; D possibly corresponds to TRBD1 (6 bases). TRBV23-1 qualifies as an ORF whose function is uncertain. This CDR3 comprises 14 residues. V was cut by 7 bases and J by 5 bases, with 18 bases left in between. CDR3 amino acids: CASTSGYRDHEQYF. The CDR3 bases are TGCGCCAGCACCTCCGGGTACAGGGACCACGAGCAGTACTTC.

This clone turned up a few times. This sequence joins TRBV7-8 and TRBJ2-2; 8 nucleotides agree with TRBD2. The CDR3 sequence is 15 residues long. With 1 base clipped from V and 2 bases from J, the junction kept 0 bases outside the gene matches. Germline assignment: CDR1 SGHVS and CDR2 FQNEAQ. CDR3 protein: CASSLVAGNTGELFF. The CDR3 DNA sequence: TGTGCCAGCAGCTTAGTAGCGGGAAACACCGGGGAGCTGTTTTTT.

This sequence joins TRBV19 and TRBJ1-2; D gene ambiguous. The germline CDR1 and CDR2 sequences are LNHDA and SQIVND (reference sequence). V dropped 6 bases and J dropped 0 bases, with 11 bases sitting between them. The CDR3 length is 14 residues. CDR3: CASRLAAANYGYTF. Here the CDR3 DNA reads TGTGCCAGTAGGCTGGCGGCAGCTAACTATGGCTACACCTTC.

The chain combines TRBV11-1 with TRBJ2-5; 7 bases map to TRBD1. Germline V gene lookup returns CDR1 SGHAT and CDR2 FQDESV (reference sequence). V lost 5 bases and J lost 2; bases outside the gene matches: 8. The CDR3 spans 15 residues. CDR3 protein: CASSQGQASQETQYF. For the CDR3, the DNA is TGTGCCAGCAGCCAAGGACAGGCCTCACAAGAGACCCAGTACTTC.